This section outlines one T cell receptor beta chain sequence together with its context. Its antigen remains unknown. This entry belongs to a study of tumor and adjacent non-tumor tissue in lung cancer. Study background: On average, productive TCRbeta reads reached 4 million to 4.5 million per sample.

This sample's RNA came from whole unsorted tissue. Study-level findings and limits: TCR diversity was significantly greater in tumor than normal lung tissue.

Three rounds of nested PCR, following a modified ARM-PCR protocol, produced the TCRbeta library. In TCRdb, the multiplex PCR reads were re-called with MiXCR into one record per CDR3 protein. The sample includes roughly 93,000 distinct CDR3 sequences, 67% of them seen just once. CDR1 is MNHEY and CDR2 is SVGAGI in the germline V gene. V lost 2 bases and J lost 1; bases outside the gene matches: 5. The CDR3 covers 15 residues. The TCR sequence derives from a man aged 60 to 69 with non-small cell lung cancer. Sequencing used lung tumor tissue. The chain combines TRBV6-5 with TRBJ2-7, with TRBD1 matching over 7 bases. The CDR3 sequence: CASSYTGQASYEQYF. The CDR3 DNA reads TGTGCCAGCAGTTACACCGGACAGGCTTCCTACGAGCAGTACTTC.